The 18 T cell receptor beta chains below all came from one sample that was sequenced in a study of T cell repertoires in cytomegalovirus infection. TCRdb independently ran MiXCR on the reads; one entry per CDR3 protein. In the table there are 100,000 to 150,000 distinct CDR3 sequences, roughly a quarter of which are singletons. No antigen is known for these receptors. The sequencing input was PBMCs, sequenced either directly or after in vitro stimulation (not recorded which). The receptors here all came from a human donor in good health (CMV status not recorded). Some clones in this sample may be carry-over from other donors' samples.

The J gene is TRBJ2-3, the V gene TRBV4-3; 7 bases align to TRBD2. The CDR3 contains 17 residues. Per germline, CDR1 LGHNA and CDR2 YSLEER. The V gene end was trimmed by 1 base and the J gene end by 6 bases; junction bases not matched to a gene: 13. CDR3 nucleotide sequence: TGCGCCAGCAGCCAAGGCGGGAGAACGGGCAGCGTGGATACGCAGTATTTT. Residues: CASSQGGRTGSVDTQYF.

This clonotype turned up a few times. The chain is built from TRBV7-2 and TRBJ2-4; D is unresolved. Germline V lookup: CDR1 SGHTA, CDR2 FQGNSA. Between the trimmed V and J ends, which lost 4 bases and 5 bases, there was a span of 3 bases. This CDR3 has 11 residues. This CDR3 is CASSYQNIQYF. CDR3 nucleotides: TGTGCCAGCAGCTACCAAAACATTCAGTACTTC.

This clonotype occurred many times. V gene TRBV6-2 or TRBV6-3 combines with J gene TRBJ1-5; D gene unclear. V was clipped by 2 bases and J by 11 bases, with 10 bases between them. This CDR3 has 12 amino acids. Germline V gene sequence: CDR1 MNHEY, CDR2 SVGEGT. The CDR3 bases are TGTGCCAGCAGTTACCATCCTGCAGCCCAGCATTTT. Translated, it gives CASSYHPAAQHF.

This chain connects TRBV7-2 to TRBJ1-1, with D possibly being TRBD1 (5 bases). Trimming shortened V by 4 bases and J by 2 bases, and 11 bases separated the two germline ends. The CDR3 is 14 amino acids. The germline V gene has CDR1 SGHTA and CDR2 FQGNSA. The CDR3 nucleotides read TGTGCCAGCAGCTCAGAGACAGCAAACACTGAAGCTTTCTTT. This sequence encodes CASSSETANTEAFF.

This clonotype was seen a few times. The V call is TRBV6-5, the J call TRBJ2-1; perhaps TRBD2 as D (5 bases). The CDR3 has 15 amino acids. Germline values: CDR1 MNHEY, CDR2 SVGAGI. The germline V and J ends were trimmed by 5 bases and 4 bases, with 15 bases remaining between them. CDR3 amino acids: CASSPRDLQYNEQFF. For the CDR3, the DNA is TGTGCCAGCAGTCCTCGGGATTTACAATACAATGAGCAGTTCTTC.

The chain uses TRBV6-1 and TRBJ2-7, with a possible D match to TRBD1 (5 bases). The length of the CDR3 is 14 residues. Germline CDR1 and CDR2: MNHNS and SASEGT. The V and J ends lost 4 bases and 7 bases respectively, with 17 bases between them. Here the CDR3 reads CASSAIRVKGEQYV. DNA for the CDR3: TGTGCCAGCAGTGCCATCAGGGTCAAAGGGGAGCAGTACGTC.

V usage is TRBV29-1 and J usage is TRBJ2-5, with 11 nucleotides matching TRBD2. This CDR3 contains 12 residues. V lost 2 bases and J lost 9; bases outside the gene matches: 2. The germline gives CDR1 SQVTM, CDR2 ANQGSEA. The CDR3 coding sequence is TGCAGCGTTGAACTAGCGGGAGGCGCCCAGTACTTC. Translating gives CSVELAGGAQYF.

The chain has TRBV7-2 and TRBJ2-5; 9 bases agree with TRBD2. The CDR3 spans 15 residues. Germline assignment: CDR1 SGHTA and CDR2 FQGNSA. V dropped 5 bases and J dropped 3; count of bases not matched to a gene: 7. For the CDR3, the DNA is TGTGCCAGCAGCAAGGGGACTAGCACGAAAGAGACCCAGTACTTC. It yields the protein CASSKGTSTKETQYF.

V is TRBV12-3 or TRBV12-4 and J is TRBJ2-3; 13 bases agree with TRBD2. There are 18 residues in the CDR3. Trimming removed 5 bases from V and 0 bases from J; junction bases left unmatched: 8. The CDR3 is CASSILAGGPVSTDTQYF. Written as DNA, the CDR3 is TGTGCCAGCAGTATACTAGCGGGAGGGCCTGTGAGCACAGATACGCAGTATTTT.

This clonotype showed up just a few times. The gene calls are TRBV2 and TRBJ2-7, with D perhaps matching TRBD2 (5 bases). The CDR3 consists of 15 residues. V was pared by 6 bases and J by 0 bases, with 15 bases between. The germline V gene has CDR1 SNHLY and CDR2 FYNNEI. In nucleotides, the CDR3 is TGTGCCAGCAGCCACGGGGTCCTAAGCTCCTACGAGCAGTACGTC. Residues: CASSHGVLSSYEQYV.

This clonotype was counted a few times. The gene calls are TRBV28 and TRBJ2-7, with D hard to call. The V gene's germline CDR1 is MDHEN and CDR2 SYDVKM. The CDR3 has 12 amino acids. The V and J ends lost 3 bases and 3 bases respectively, with 6 bases between them. The CDR3 spells CASSFQNYEQYF. CDR3 nucleotide sequence: TGTGCCAGCAGTTTCCAAAACTACGAGCAGTACTTC.

This clonotype was counted ten times or more. This chain uses TRBV12-3 or TRBV12-4 with TRBJ2-1; D remains unclear. This CDR3 is 12 amino acids long. V dropped 3 bases and J dropped 9 bases, with 9 bases sitting between them. The CDR3 nucleotides are TGTGCCAGCAGTTTTCAAATCGGTGAGCAGTTCTTC. Its translation: CASSFQIGEQFF.

This clonotype was observed a few times. The V gene is TRBV6-2 or TRBV6-3, the J gene TRBJ2-2; D is undetermined. The V end lost 7 bases, the J end lost 0 bases, and 3 bases lay between the germline ends. Germline CDR1 MNHEY, CDR2 SVGEGT. The CDR3 totals 12 residues. In DNA form, the CDR3 reads TGTGCCAGCAAGCCGAACACCGGGGAGCTGTTTTTT. This gives the protein CASKPNTGELFF.

The chain links TRBV6-2 or TRBV6-3 to TRBJ1-1; tentatively, D is TRBD1 (5 bases). This CDR3 has 15 residues. V dropped 7 bases and J dropped 4 bases, with 19 bases sitting between them. In germline, CDR1 is MNHEY, CDR2 SVGEGT. This CDR3 is CASTPPQGPSTEAFF. CDR3 in DNA: TGTGCCAGCACCCCCCCGCAGGGCCCGAGCACTGAAGCTTTCTTT.

The V and J genes are TRBV4-1 and TRBJ2-7; 9 bases are shared with TRBD2. CDR1 is MGHRA, CDR2 YSYEKL, per germline. The ends lost 1 base at V and 1 base at J; junction bases unmatched: 11. The CDR3 is 18 residues long. The CDR3 nucleotides are TGCGCCAGCAGCCAAGCAGCTGTCCCGGGACTAGCATCCTACGAGCAGTACTTC. It codes for CASSQAAVPGLASYEQYF.

This clonotype was detected only a few times. The chain has TRBV7-2 and TRBJ2-5; 7 bases fit TRBD1. Trimming at V came to 6 bases and at J to 2 bases, leaving 6 bases not matched to a gene. Germline V gene data show CDR1 as SGHTA and CDR2 as FQGNSA. The CDR3 length is 14 residues. CDR3 sequence: CASRAGTEQETQYF. In nucleotides, the CDR3 is TGTGCCAGCAGGGCTGGGACAGAACAAGAGACCCAGTACTTC.

This chain links TRBV7-9 with TRBJ1-2; unclear D gene. Trimming took off 4 bases at V and 2 bases at J, with 14 bases between the two ends. Germline V gives CDR1 SEHNR, CDR2 FQNEAQ (reference sequence). There are 15 residues in the CDR3. CDR3 residues: CASSSALGGNYGYTF. The DNA of the CDR3 is TGTGCCAGCAGCTCGGCCCTGGGAGGGAACTATGGCTACACCTTC. Combining the CDR3 with reference TRBV7-9 and TRBJ1-2 gives the whole variable domain DTGVSQNPRHKITKRGQNVTFRCDPISEHNRLYWYRQTLGQGPEFLTYFQNEAQLEKSRLLSDRFSAERPKGSFSTLEIQRTEQGDSAMYLCASSSALGGNYGYTFGSGTRLTVV.

This clonotype was seen many times. The chain uses TRBV7-2 and TRBJ2-1; 7 bases map to TRBD2. Germline assignment: CDR1 SGHTA and CDR2 FQGNSA. After removal of 5 bases from V and 7 bases from J, the junction contained 8 bases not matched to a gene. The CDR3 contains 14 residues. The CDR3 loop is CASSPRRETNEQFF. The DNA of the CDR3 is TGTGCCAGCAGCCCACGGCGGGAGACGAATGAGCAGTTCTTC.